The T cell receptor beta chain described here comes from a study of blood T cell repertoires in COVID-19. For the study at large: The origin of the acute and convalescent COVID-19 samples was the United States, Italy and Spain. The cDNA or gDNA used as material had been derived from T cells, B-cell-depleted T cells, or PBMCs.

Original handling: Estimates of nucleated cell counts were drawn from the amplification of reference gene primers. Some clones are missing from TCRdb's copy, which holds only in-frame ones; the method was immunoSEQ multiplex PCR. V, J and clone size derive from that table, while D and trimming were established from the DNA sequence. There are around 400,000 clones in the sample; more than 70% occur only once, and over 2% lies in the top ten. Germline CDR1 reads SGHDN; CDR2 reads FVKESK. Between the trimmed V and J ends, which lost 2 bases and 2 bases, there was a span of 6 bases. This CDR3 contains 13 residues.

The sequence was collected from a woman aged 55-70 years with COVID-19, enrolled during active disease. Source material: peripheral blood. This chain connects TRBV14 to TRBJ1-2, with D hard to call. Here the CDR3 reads CASSQQQNYGYTF. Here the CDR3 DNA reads TGTGCCAGCAGCCAACAACAGAACTATGGCTACACCTTC. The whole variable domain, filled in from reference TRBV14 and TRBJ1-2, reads EAGVTQFPSHSVIEKGQTVTLRCDPISGHDNLYWYRRVMGKEIKFLLHFVKESKQDESGMPNNRFLAERTGGTYSTLKVQPAELEDSGVYFCASSQQQNYGYTFGSGTRLTVV.